This T cell receptor beta chain was identified during a study of radiation and T cells in renal cell carcinoma. Study at large: Nephrectomy followed 15 Gy stereotactic body radiation by 4 weeks.

Repertoires were generated with immunoSEQ multiplex PCR, while TCRdb's copy carries only in-frame clones and drops some. Of about 150,000 clones in the sample, roughly 88% were seen once. Findings and limits, study-wide: Top tumor clonotypes rose in blood 2 weeks post-radiation, then contracted.

To note about this clone: Its cognate antigen is unknown.

Germline-derived CDR1 and CDR2 are SGHRS and YFSETQ. CDR3 length equals 16 residues. V shed 4 bases and J 6 bases; nucleotides not matched to a gene: 8. Time point meaning: baseline pretreatment blood. The treatment here: 15 Gy SBRT to primary tumor, nephrectomy 4 weeks later. Serial blood draws occurred at baseline and 2 and 4 weeks post-SBRT. This TCR was sampled from a woman in her fifties or sixties with renal cell carcinoma. The sample was blood, taken from a patient whose treatment included radiotherapy and nephrectomy. The chain has TRBV5-1 and TRBJ2-2, with 11 bases identical to TRBD2. As DNA, the CDR3 is TGCGCCAGCAGCGTTCCCGGGACTAGCGGAGCCGGGGAGCTGTTTTTT. Amino acids: CASSVPGTSGAGELFF.